These 4 T cell receptor beta chains originate from one sample sequenced in a study of cytomegalovirus exposure and HLA in healthy donors. The PCR had 60 Vbeta and 13 Jbeta primers. This table comes from immunoSEQ multiplex PCR, and its TCRdb copy is limited to in-frame clones, with some not included. The data contain 70,000 to 95,000 clones, about 80% of them singletons. Source material: PBMCs. The receptors were gathered from a man aged 50-59 years in good health and CMV-seronegative.

This chain joins TRBV7-2 and TRBJ2-2; possible D gene TRBD1, 6 bases. V lost 1 base and J lost 1, with 7 bases in between. Germline V gives CDR1 SGHTA, CDR2 FQGNSA. The CDR3 spans 15 residues. CDR3 region: CASSLVQGNTGELFF. The CDR3 coding sequence is TGTGCCAGCAGCTTAGTACAGGGGAACACCGGGGAGCTGTTTTTT.

The chain recombines TRBV6-1 with TRBJ1-6; tentatively, D is TRBD1 (5 bases). Germline CDR1 MNHNS, CDR2 SASEGT. V was cut by 2 bases and J by 9 bases, with 23 bases left in between. CDR3 length equals 18 residues. CDR3 in DNA: TGTGCCAGCAGTGAAAGACGCCCGGACAAGATGCTTCCTTCACCCCTCCACTTT. Its protein is CASSERRPDKMLPSPLHF.

This clone was counted a single time. The CDR3 region has the DNA TGCGCCAGCAGCACCAAACAGGGGAACTATGGCTACACCTTC. Residues: CASSTKQGNYGYTF. V is TRBV5-1 and J is TRBJ1-2; 7 nucleotides line up with TRBD1. CDR1 and CDR2 from the germline V gene are SGHRS and YFSETQ. This CDR3 comprises 14 residues. V shed 4 bases, J shed 2 bases, and the junction held 5 bases outside the gene matches.

The chain has TRBV9 and TRBJ2-5; 13 bases are a match to TRBD2. Germline V gives CDR1 SGDLS, CDR2 YYNGEE. V trimming: 3 bases; J trimming: 4 bases; junction bases outside the gene matches: 9. This CDR3 is 17 amino acids long. The CDR3 protein is CASSETSGGYIGETQYF. CDR3 sequence (DNA): TGTGCCAGCAGCGAGACTAGCGGGGGGTATATAGGAGAGACCCAGTACTTC.